This T cell receptor beta chain stems from a study of beta chain features in type 1 diabetes. Study results and limitations: High TCR expression in some cells could lead to their over-representation in cDNA sequencing. Researchers report that Type 1 diabetes patients had moderately but significantly shorter TCRB CDR3s across all four CD4+ subsets.

The V gene lost 4 bases and the J gene lost 7 bases, with 17 bases spanning the gap. CDR3 size: 14 residues. Germline V gene sequence: CDR1 SGHRS, CDR2 YFSETQ. Expressed TCRB transcripts were sequenced because the entire RNA isolate underwent reverse transcription. Average reads for naive, central memory and regulatory T cell samples were about 3.57 million. Here immunoSEQ multiplex PCR was the method, and the copy in TCRdb shows in-frame clones only, minus some. The sample has around 250,000 clones; 14% are singletons. This clone was seen more than once but under ten times. What it recognizes is unknown.

The sample taken for sequencing was naive CD4+ T cells from blood. The rearrangement uses TRBV5-1 and TRBJ1-1, with a tentative D call TRBD1 (5 bases). The receptor was isolated from a man aged 25-45 years with type 1 diabetes. CDR3 region: CASSPAKETGEAFF. The CDR3 bases are TGCGCCAGCAGCCCGGCGAAGGAAACAGGTGAAGCTTTCTTT.